A selection of T cell receptor beta chains follows, all from one sample in a study of T cells of healthy individuals. A single record per CDR3 protein comes from TCRdb applying MiXCR to the 5' RACE reads. The repertoire holds 60,000 to 75,000 distinct CDR3 sequences, roughly 15% seen once, with around 4.5% in the top ten. These receptors all come from a human donor in good health. Both conserved end residues are part of each CDR3. D genes are given only for firm matches. Clone size appears in some rows only: once, few, many, or a class for an expanded clone.

>TRBV5-4|-|TRBJ1-2|many
TGTGCCAGCAGCTTTGGGCAGGGACTACTCTATGGCTACACCTTC
CASSFGQGLLYGYTF
>TRBV12-3/TRBV12-4|-|TRBJ1-6|-
TGTGCCAGCAGTACCTTTGGGCAGGGAGGTTCACCCCTCCACTTT
CASSTFGQGGSPLHF
>TRBV10-3|TRBD1|TRBJ2-7|few
TGTGCCATCAGATCCTCATACGGACAGGGAGTTACCTACGAGCAGTACTTC
CAIRSSYGQGVTYEQYF
>TRBV29-1|TRBD2|TRBJ2-3|few
TGCAGCGTTTCTAGCGGGGTGGGGCGGAATACGCAGTATTTT
CSVSSGVGRNTQYF
>TRBV29-1|-|TRBJ1-2|many
TGCAGCGTTGATTTGTTTATTGGCTACACCTTC
CSVDLFIGYTF
>TRBV10-3|TRBD2|TRBJ2-5|many
TGTGCCATCAGTGATCTCGGCGGGGGGGCCCTAGAGACCCAGTACTTC
CAISDLGGGALETQYF
>TRBV6-1|-|TRBJ1-5|many
TGTGCCAGCAGTGAAGTAGGGGCGACCTGGCAGCCCCAGCATTTT
CASSEVGATWQPQHF
>TRBV12-3/TRBV12-4|TRBD1|TRBJ1-6|few
TGTGCCAGCAGGGGGACAGCAAATAATTCACCCCTCCACTTT
CASRGTANNSPLHF
>TRBV24-1|-|TRBJ2-2|-
TGTGCCACCAGTGACATTGGGAGCGCCGGGGAGCTGTTTTTT
CATSDIGSAGELFF
>TRBV20-1|-|TRBJ1-2|few
TGCAGTGCTAGACTTGAGGGGTCCTATGGCTACACCTTC
CSARLEGSYGYTF
>TRBV7-9|TRBD1|TRBJ2-1|medium-sized
TGTGCCAGCAGCTTAGGGACAGGGTTCTACAATGAGCAGTTCTTC
CASSLGTGFYNEQFF
>TRBV7-8|-|TRBJ2-3|few
TGTGCCAGCAGCTTTGGGGGGGCTATGACAGATACGCAGTATTTT
CASSFGGAMTDTQYF
>TRBV27|TRBD2|TRBJ2-1|many
TGTGCCAGCGGGACTAAAGCCTACAATGAGCAGTTCTTC
CASGTKAYNEQFF
>TRBV7-2|-|TRBJ1-6|many
TGTGCCAGCAGCCCCTATTTGGCAGGGGTTAATTCACCCCTCCACTTT
CASSPYLAGVNSPLHF
>TRBV3-1|TRBD2|TRBJ2-1|few
TGTGCCGCTGCTAGCGGGGGGAACAATGAGCAGTTCTTC
CAAASGGNNEQFF
>TRBV6-4|-|TRBJ1-1|many
TGTGCCAGCAGTTTATACATGAACACTGAAGCTTTCTTT
CASSLYMNTEAFF
>TRBV7-2|-|TRBJ2-3|-
TGTGCCAGCAGCTTGGGCGGGATTAAGTCAGATACGCAGTATTTT
CASSLGGIKSDTQYF
>TRBV9|TRBD1|TRBJ1-2|few
TGTGCCAGCAGCGTGCGGACAGGGGGTGGTGGCTACACCTTC
CASSVRTGGGGYTF
>TRBV7-8|-|TRBJ2-7|once
TGTGCCAGCAGCGGCGACTTAGGGGACGAGCAGTACTTC
CASSGDLGDEQYF
>TRBV27|-|TRBJ1-5|many
TGTGCCAGCAGTTTATTAGGAGGGAGCAATCAGCCCCAGCATTTT
CASSLLGGSNQPQHF
>TRBV4-1|-|TRBJ1-6|many
TGCGCCAGCAGCCAAGCTCTCCACAGGGAATCCTATAATTCACCCCTCCACTTT
CASSQALHRESYNSPLHF
>TRBV29-1|-|TRBJ2-3|-
TGCAGCGTCACGCAGGGGTCGACTAGCACAGATACGCAGTATTTT
CSVTQGSTSTDTQYF
>TRBV20-1|-|TRBJ2-1|-
TGCAGTGCTAAGGGGCAGCTAAGCTCCTACAATGAGCAGTTCTTC
CSAKGQLSSYNEQFF
>TRBV20-1|-|TRBJ1-6|-
TGCAGTGCTAGAAGGGACATAAATTCACCCCTCCACTTT
CSARRDINSPLHF
>TRBV30|TRBD2|TRBJ2-3|-
TGTGCCTGTCGACCTAGCGGGGGGCGGGATACGCAGTATTTT
CACRPSGGRDTQYF
>TRBV25-1|TRBD2|TRBJ2-3|many
TGTGCCAGCAGGGAGGTGCGGGAGGGCATGTCAGATACGCAGTATTTT
CASREVREGMSDTQYF
>TRBV28|-|TRBJ1-5|many
TGTGCCAGCAGTTTTGCAGGGGTGGGTCAGCCCCAGCATTTT
CASSFAGVGQPQHF
>TRBV19|TRBD1|TRBJ1-2|many
TGTGCCAGTAGTCCCTCGACAGGGGCGCCTCCTAACTATGGCTACACCTTC
CASSPSTGAPPNYGYTF
>TRBV15|-|TRBJ1-3|few
TGTGCCACCAGCAGAGATCCCTTTGGGGCAGTCGGAAACACCATATATTTT
CATSRDPFGAVGNTIYF
>TRBV11-2|-|TRBJ2-2|-
TGTGCCAGCAGCTTAAGGGAAATGGGGGGCCCGAACACCGGGGAGCTGTTTTTT
CASSLREMGGPNTGELFF
>TRBV28|TRBD2|TRBJ2-3|many
TGTGCCAGCAGTTTTAGCGGGGCCACAGATACGCAGTATTTT
CASSFSGATDTQYF
>TRBV11-2|-|TRBJ1-3|many
TGTGCCAGCAGCTTTGAGGGGAGAAGCACCATATATTTT
CASSFEGRSTIYF
>TRBV29-1|-|TRBJ2-2|few
TGCAGCGTTCATTCTGCGGTGCGCACCGGGGAGCTGTTTTTT
CSVHSAVRTGELFF
>TRBV12-3/TRBV12-4|TRBD2|TRBJ2-1|-
TGTGCCAGCAGTTTATTGGGACTAGCGGGAGGGAGCTCCTACAATGAGCAGTTCTTC
CASSLLGLAGGSSYNEQFF
>TRBV6-5|TRBD2|TRBJ2-2|many
TGTGCCAGCAGTTTTGAGGGACGGGGGGGCCGCGGCACCGGGGAGCTGTTTTTT
CASSFEGRGGRGTGELFF
>TRBV6-4|-|TRBJ1-5|many
TGTGCCAGCAGTGAGGGTTATAGCAATCAGCCCCAGCATTTT
CASSEGYSNQPQHF
>TRBV4-1|-|TRBJ1-2|-
TGCGCCAGCAGCCAAGATCAGGGTAGGACTTCCTATGGCTACACCTTC
CASSQDQGRTSYGYTF
>TRBV25-1|-|TRBJ2-1|many
TGTGCCAGCAGGGATAACGTAGGTTACAATGAGCAGTTCTTC
CASRDNVGYNEQFF
>TRBV5-1|TRBD2|TRBJ2-5|-
TGCGCCAGCAGCCCGGGAGGGAGGCAAGAGACCCAGTACTTC
CASSPGGRQETQYF
>TRBV5-1|-|TRBJ2-5|-
TGCGCCAGCAGCTTGAATCCCGGGGTCCATTCCCAAGAGACCCAGTACTTC
CASSLNPGVHSQETQYF
>TRBV24-1|-|TRBJ2-3|many
TGTGCCACCAGCCCCGGGAGAAGTGGAGATACGCAGTATTTT
CATSPGRSGDTQYF
>TRBV27|TRBD2|TRBJ2-5|many
TGTGCCAGCAGTCTCGGCGGGGGAGAGACCCAGTACTTC
CASSLGGGETQYF
>TRBV6-5|TRBD1|TRBJ1-1|medium-sized
TGTGCCAGCAGCCGACAGGGGACTGAAGCTTTCTTT
CASSRQGTEAFF
>TRBV2|-|TRBJ2-1|many
TGTGCCAGCAGAGAATACAATGAGCAGTTCTTC
CASREYNEQFF
>TRBV5-1|-|TRBJ2-7|many
TGCGCCAGCAGAATGCCAGAGGGCCACTACGAGCAGTACTTC
CASRMPEGHYEQYF
>TRBV5-1|TRBD1|TRBJ2-6|-
TGCGCCAGCCGACCCGGGACAGGGGTCACCTCTGGGGCCAACGTCCTGACTTTC
CASRPGTGVTSGANVLTF
>TRBV6-5|TRBD2|TRBJ2-7|many
TGTGCCAGCAGTTACTCTAGCGGGAGCTCCTACGAGCAGTACTTC
CASSYSSGSSYEQYF
>TRBV9|-|TRBJ2-3|many
TGTGCCAGCAGCGTGGATTCACCAGCTCAGAGTCAGACGCAGTATTTT
CASSVDSPAQSQTQYF
>TRBV6-5|-|TRBJ1-5|-
TGTGCCAGCAGTTTCACGGACTCGTCACTCAGGCAGGGGAATCAGCCCCAGCATTTT
CASSFTDSSLRQGNQPQHF
>TRBV5-1|-|TRBJ1-6|-
TGCGCCAGCACCACATTGGGGGGGTCAGGATCACCCCTCCACTTT
CASTTLGGSGSPLHF
>TRBV25-1|-|TRBJ2-7|many
TGTGCCAGCAGTGAGGCTTACGAGCAGTACTTC
CASSEAYEQYF
>TRBV5-1|-|TRBJ2-3|few
TGCGCCAGCAGCTACAGCGGGTTGGGGGCAGATACGCAGTATTTT
CASSYSGLGADTQYF
>TRBV9|TRBD1|TRBJ2-4|-
TGTGCCAGCAGCACCGGACAGGGGAGGTCAGCCAAAAACATTCAGTACTTC
CASSTGQGRSAKNIQYF